This T cell receptor beta chain was sequenced for a study of immune characterization of retroperitoneal liposarcoma. This clonotype has more than one count but fewer than ten. Germline loops: CDR1 MNHNS, CDR2 SASEGT. The CDR3 extends over 13 amino acids. V gave up 7 bases and J gave up 4 bases, with 13 bases separating them. TCRdb processed the PCR reads anew with MiXCR; each CDR3 protein has one entry. The sample holds roughly 20,000 distinct CDR3 sequences, 35% to 45% seen once. The V gene is TRBV6-1, the J gene TRBJ1-2, with TRBD1 as a possible D gene (6 bases). This sequence was found in a male donor with retroperitoneal liposarcoma. The material sequenced was blood. This CDR3 reads CASKTTGTYGYTF. As DNA, the CDR3 is TGTGCCAGCAAGACCACAGGGACCTATGGCTACACCTTC.